What follows are 30 T cell receptor beta chains derived from one specimen sequenced in a study of metastatic and nonmetastatic thyroid tumors. TCRdb used MiXCR to call clones anew from the PCR reads. Among tens of thousands of clones, less than 5% were seen once, and the ten largest hold over 8%. Nobody among the patients had been given any treatment before thyroid surgery. Material: blood. These receptors were collected from a female donor with papillary thyroid cancer or a benign thyroid nodule (not recorded which). Some clones in this sample may be carry-over from other donors' samples.

This clone was observed many times. The CDR3 spells CSVADILTGELFF. Written as DNA, the CDR3 is TGCAGCGTTGCGGACATCCTCACCGGGGAGCTGTTTTTT. The V and J genes are TRBV29-1 and TRBJ2-2, with TRBD1 as a possible D gene (5 bases). Germline CDR1 and CDR2: SQVTM and ANQGSEA. The V end was cut by 4 bases, the J end by 4 bases, with 10 bases between. The CDR3 spans 13 residues.

Within the sample, this clone is medium-sized. The rearrangement links TRBV2 to TRBJ2-2; 8 nucleotides line up with TRBD1. The CDR3 runs to 18 residues. CDR1 is SNHLY and CDR2 is FYNNEI in the germline V gene. J was trimmed by 5 bases and V by 2 bases; bases with no gene match: 13. The CDR3 DNA reads TGTGCCAGCAGTGAATTTCCGGCCGGACAGGGACATACCGGGGAGCTGTTTTTT. This gives the protein CASSEFPAGQGHTGELFF.

On this clone itself: One end of the junction varies from germline; a read error may be responsible. The chain couples TRBV7-9 to TRBJ2-4; D is undetermined. Germline CDR1 reads SEHNR; CDR2 reads FQNEAQ (reference sequence). This CDR3 is 17 amino acids long. The CDR3 DNA follows: TGTGCCAGCAGCTTAAACCCGTGGCTGGGATCCAAAAAGATTCAGTACTTC. Its protein product is CASSLNPWLGSKKIQYF.

This clone was seen at least ten times. The gene calls are TRBV20-1 and TRBJ2-7; TRBD1 matches at 8 bases. Trimming cost V 5 bases and J 5 bases; bases outside gene matches: 2. CDR1 is DFQATT, CDR2 SNEGSKA, per germline (reference sequence). The CDR3 extends over 11 amino acids. The CDR3 loop reads CSADRGDEQYF. Here the CDR3 DNA reads TGCAGTGCTGACAGGGGCGACGAGCAGTACTTC.

V gene TRBV18 combines with J gene TRBJ2-1; TRBD2 agrees at 14 bases. With V trimmed by 2 bases and J by 9 bases, 3 bases remained unmatched. The CDR3 sequence is 15 residues long. Germline V gives CDR1 KGHSH, CDR2 LQKENI. This chain's CDR3 is CASSPRGTSGSEQFF. The CDR3 nucleotides are TGTGCCAGCTCACCAAGAGGGACTAGCGGGAGTGAGCAGTTCTTC.

This chain uses TRBV7-2 with TRBJ2-7; D unresolved. The V end lost 7 bases, the J end lost 3 bases, and 13 bases lay between the germline ends. In germline, CDR1 is SGHTA, CDR2 FQGNSA. The CDR3 contains 13 residues. CDR3 sequence (DNA): TGTGCCAGCAACTTGAATAGGGACTACGAGCAGTACTTC. Its translation: CASNLNRDYEQYF.

This clone was observed many times. The sample carries other DNA sequences with the same CDR3. This chain joins TRBV14 and TRBJ2-5; unclear D gene. The CDR3 consists of 11 residues. Germline V gives CDR1 SGHDN, CDR2 FVKESK. The ends were cut back, 1 base at V and 7 bases at J, with 4 bases in the middle. CDR3 in DNA: TGTGCCAGCAGCCAAGCCGGGACCCAGTACTTC. This gives the protein CASSQAGTQYF. Full variable domain (rest looked up from reference TRBV14 and TRBJ2-5): EAGVTQFPSHSVIEKGQTVTLRCDPISGHDNLYWYRRVMGKEIKFLLHFVKESKQDESGMPNNRFLAERTGGTYSTLKVQPAELEDSGVYFCASSQAGTQYFGPGTRLLVL.

In its sample, this clone was seen a few times. The genes are TRBV18 and TRBJ2-1, with D perhaps TRBD1 (6 bases). Germline assignment: CDR1 KGHSH and CDR2 LQKENI. The CDR3 is made up of 14 amino acids. Trimming stripped 3 bases from V and 2 bases from J, with 8 bases between. The CDR3 here is CASSPRDTYNEQFF. CDR3 coding DNA: TGTGCCAGCTCACCCCGGGACACCTACAATGAGCAGTTCTTC.

This clone turned up a few times. One end of the junction varies from germline; a read error may be responsible. The V and J genes are TRBV10-2 and TRBJ1-2, with D possibly TRBD1 on 5 matching bases. The CDR3 has 13 residues. Germline values: CDR1 WSHSY, CDR2 SAAADI. The CDR3 nucleotides read TGCGCCAGCATTGCGGACACCTTATATGTCTACACCTTC. Protein: CASIADTLYVYTF.

This clone was picked up a small number of times. The J gene is TRBJ2-2, the V gene TRBV20-1; 8 nucleotides align to TRBD1. Germline values: CDR1 DFQATT, CDR2 SNEGSKA (reference sequence). The CDR3 covers 15 residues. Losses at the gene ends were 0 bases for V and 3 bases for J; bases not matched to a gene: 3. CDR3 sequence (DNA): TGCAGTGCTAGAGAGACAGGGGCCGACACCGGGGAGCTGTTTTTT. Protein sequence: CSARETGADTGELFF.

This clone has a count of ten or more. The rearrangement uses TRBV24-1 and TRBJ1-2, with D unresolved. The CDR3 contains 13 residues. Germline V gene lookup returns CDR1 KGHDR and CDR2 SFDVKD. The V gene lost 9 bases and the J gene lost 4 bases, with 14 bases spanning the gap. CDR3 nucleotides: TGTGCCACCTCGGGTGGCACTACCTATGGCTACACCTTC. Amino acid sequence: CATSGGTTYGYTF.

This chain's CDR3 is CATSDPPGTTKETQYF. CDR3 DNA: TGTGCCACCAGTGACCCCCCCGGGACAACAAAAGAGACCCAGTACTTC. The chain couples TRBV24-1 to TRBJ2-5, with D possibly TRBD1 on 6 matching bases. V dropped 4 bases and J dropped 3 bases, with 17 bases sitting between them. Per the germline V gene, CDR1 is KGHDR and CDR2 is SFDVKD. The CDR3 consists of 16 residues.

The chain employs TRBV18 and TRBJ1-5; TRBD1 matches at 9 bases. The ends lost 0 bases at V and 6 bases at J; junction bases unmatched: 6. The CDR3 runs to 16 residues. The germline CDR1 and CDR2 sequences are KGHSH and LQKENI. The CDR3 here is CASSPPGQGWAQPQHF. CDR3 coding DNA: TGTGCCAGCTCACCACCGGGACAGGGATGGGCTCAGCCCCAGCATTTT.

There are many counts of this clone. The chain has TRBV24-1 and TRBJ1-1; the D gene is possibly TRBD1 (5 bases). The CDR3 runs to 14 residues. Trimming took 6 bases from V and 4 from J, leaving 14 bases between them. The germline V gene has CDR1 KGHDR and CDR2 SFDVKD. The CDR3 coding sequence is TGTGCCACCAGTCCGGGGACCGCGGGCACTGAAGCTTTCTTT. This codes for CATSPGTAGTEAFF.

The J gene is TRBJ2-7, the V gene TRBV20-1; 7 positions match TRBD1. The CDR3 runs 13 residues. V was clipped by 6 bases and J by 4 bases; unmatched bases: 9. CDR1 and CDR2 (germline): DFQATT, SNEGSKA (reference sequence). The CDR3, as DNA: TGCAGTGCCGACTACACAGGGGATTACGAGCAGTACTTC. This encodes CSADYTGDYEQYF.

This clone was seen at least ten times. V is TRBV3-1 and J is TRBJ1-3; no reliable D call. The CDR3 is 17 amino acids. Germline values: CDR1 LGHDT, CDR2 YNNKEL (reference sequence). Trimming took off 1 base at V and 0 bases at J, with 13 bases between the two ends. The CDR3 protein is CASSQALEGISGNTIYF. The CDR3 DNA follows: TGTGCCAGCAGCCAAGCGCTGGAGGGAATCTCTGGAAACACCATATATTTT. Filled out from reference TRBV3-1 and TRBJ1-3, the complete variable domain reads DTAVSQTPKYLVTQMGNDKSIKCEQNLGHDTMYWYKQDSKKFLKIMFSYNNKELIINETVPNRFSPKSPDKAHLNLHINSLELGDSAVYFCASSQALEGISGNTIYFGEGSWLTVV.

This clone is labeled medium-sized. V gene TRBV28 combines with J gene TRBJ2-7, with D possibly being TRBD1 or TRBD2 (5 bases each). CDR3 size: 13 residues. Per the germline V gene, CDR1 is MDHEN and CDR2 is SYDVKM. Trimming shortened V by 7 bases and J by 5 bases, and 15 bases separated the two germline ends. CDR3: CASTVQGVDEQYF. CDR3 DNA: TGTGCCAGCACAGTCCAGGGAGTCGACGAGCAGTACTTC.

Many counts were recorded for this clone. A much larger clone lies one base from this, so it may be a read error. The chain joins TRBV7-3 to TRBJ2-1; 8 bases are shared with TRBD2. V shed 8 bases and J 5 bases; nucleotides not matched to a gene: 11. CDR3 length: 15 residues. Germline CDR1 SGHTA, CDR2 FQGTGA. CDR3 DNA: TGTGCCAGCGGGGAAGCCGGGAGGGCCCACAATGAGCAGTTCTTC. Its protein is CASGEAGRAHNEQFF.

This clone appeared many times. The chain joins TRBV3-1 to TRBJ2-1; TRBD2 matches 14 bases. V trimming: 3 bases; J trimming: 7 bases; junction bases outside the gene matches: 2. CDR3 length equals 15 residues. Germline-derived CDR1 and CDR2 are LGHDT and YNNKEL (reference sequence). CDR3 in DNA: TGTGCCAGCAGCCACGGACTAGCGGGAGGTAATGAGCAGTTCTTC. It codes for CASSHGLAGGNEQFF.

This clone was counted many times. The rearrangement joins TRBV20-1 to TRBJ2-2; D not certain. The V end lost 0 bases, the J end lost 5 bases, and 10 bases lay between the germline ends. CDR1 and CDR2 from the germline V gene are DFQATT and SNEGSKA (reference sequence). The CDR3 loop spans 14 amino acids. In DNA, the CDR3 is TGCAGTGCTAGAGATATGATGGGGACCGGGGAGCTGTTTTTT. Residues: CSARDMMGTGELFF.

In this sample, this clone is medium-sized. The chain has TRBV6-1 and TRBJ2-7; perhaps TRBD1 as D (5 bases). Germline loops: CDR1 MNHNS, CDR2 SASEGT. CDR3 size: 14 residues. Trimming shortened V by 1 base and J by 0 bases, and 7 bases separated the two germline ends. In DNA form, the CDR3 reads TGTGCCAGCAGTGAAGGGGGCGCCTCCTACGAGCAGTACTTC. Its protein is CASSEGGASYEQYF.

The CDR3 sequence: CSAATGQVYEQYF. The CDR3 DNA reads as TGCAGTGCGGCGACGGGACAGGTTTACGAGCAGTACTTC. The chain is built from TRBV20-1 and TRBJ2-7, with 8 bases matching TRBD1. V trimming: 6 bases; J trimming: 4 bases; junction bases outside the gene matches: 8. The CDR3 is 13 residues long. Germline-derived CDR1 and CDR2 are DFQATT and SNEGSKA (reference sequence).

Only a few counts were recorded for this clone. The V gene is TRBV27, the J gene TRBJ1-5, with D maybe TRBD1 (5 bases). The germline V and J ends were trimmed by 5 bases and 6 bases, with 14 bases remaining between them. CDR1 is MNHEY, CDR2 SMNVEV, per germline (reference sequence). The CDR3 is 14 residues long. CDR3 in DNA: TGTGCCAGCAGTGCCCGGTGGGGACCTCAGCCCCAGCATTTT. Its translation is CASSARWGPQPQHF.

The J gene is TRBJ1-2, the V gene TRBV7-2, with unresolved D. The CDR3 has 14 amino acids. The germline CDR1 and CDR2 sequences are SGHTA and FQGNSA. The V end was cut by 4 bases, the J end by 3 bases, with 12 bases between. CDR3 coding DNA: TGTGCCAGCAGCTGGGGAATGCAGGACTATGGCTACACCTTC. Its protein is CASSWGMQDYGYTF.

This clone has ten or more counts. The V call is TRBV2, the J call TRBJ2-6; D remains unclear. Germline CDR1 reads SNHLY; CDR2 reads FYNNEI. The CDR3 length is 14 residues. V was shortened by 2 bases and J by 2 bases, with 4 bases between the two germline ends. As DNA, the CDR3 is TGTGCCAGCAGTGAATCGACTGGGGCCAACGTCCTGACTTTC. Protein: CASSESTGANVLTF.

In this sample, this clone turned up a few times. The rearrangement links TRBV20-1 to TRBJ2-1; 9 bases agree with TRBD2. Germline V CDR1 and CDR2: DFQATT, SNEGSKA (reference sequence). This CDR3 region has 15 residues. J lost 4 bases, V lost 3 bases, and 7 bases had no gene match. This chain's CDR3 is CSARATSGDYNEQFF. In DNA, the CDR3 is TGCAGTGCTAGGGCGACTAGCGGAGATTACAATGAGCAGTTCTTC.

In this sample, this clone turned up many times. V usage is TRBV20-1 and J usage is TRBJ1-6; D is possibly TRBD1 (5 bases). The CDR3 consists of 15 residues. Between the trimmed V and J ends, which lost 3 bases and 4 bases, there was a span of 13 bases. Germline V gene sequence: CDR1 DFQATT, CDR2 SNEGSKA (reference sequence). Here the CDR3 DNA reads TGCAGTGCTAGCAGTCTACAGGAATATAATTCACCCCTCCACTTT. Amino acids: CSASSLQEYNSPLHF.

This clone was found many times. V usage is TRBV7-9 and J usage is TRBJ1-3; D call uncertain. CDR3 size: 15 residues. Trimming shortened V by 0 bases and J by 4 bases, and 10 bases separated the two germline ends. The germline gives CDR1 SEHNR, CDR2 FQNEAQ (reference sequence). The CDR3 sequence: CASSLAGPSGNTIYF. In nucleotides, the CDR3 is TGTGCCAGCAGCTTAGCCGGCCCCAGCGGAAACACCATATATTTT.

This clone was counted many times. The rearrangement uses TRBV6-2 or TRBV6-3 and TRBJ1-6, with a weak D call TRBD1 (5 bases). V gave up 2 bases and J gave up 4 bases, with 18 bases separating them. The CDR3 is made up of 18 amino acids. The germline gives CDR1 MNHEY, CDR2 SVGEGT. The CDR3 region is CASSYPAMDNFYNSPLHF. In nucleotides, the CDR3 is TGTGCCAGCAGTTACCCCGCCATGGACAATTTTTATAATTCACCCCTCCACTTT.

At least ten counts were recorded for this clone. J is TRBJ1-1 and V is TRBV30; D possibly corresponds to TRBD1 (6 bases). This CDR3 is built from 13 residues. Germline lookup yields CDR1 GTSNPN and CDR2 SVGIG (reference sequence). Trimming took 3 bases from V and 2 from J, leaving 10 bases between them. The CDR3 sequence: CAWRGGGNTEAFF. In nucleotides, the CDR3 is TGTGCCTGGAGGGGAGGGGGAAACACTGAAGCTTTCTTT. Full variable domain (rest looked up from reference TRBV30 and TRBJ1-1): SQTIHQWPATLVQPVGSPLSLECTVEGTSNPNLYWYRQAAGRGLQLLFYSVGIGQISSEVPQNLSASRPQDRQFILSSKKLLLSDSGFYLCAWRGGGNTEAFFGQGTRLTVV.